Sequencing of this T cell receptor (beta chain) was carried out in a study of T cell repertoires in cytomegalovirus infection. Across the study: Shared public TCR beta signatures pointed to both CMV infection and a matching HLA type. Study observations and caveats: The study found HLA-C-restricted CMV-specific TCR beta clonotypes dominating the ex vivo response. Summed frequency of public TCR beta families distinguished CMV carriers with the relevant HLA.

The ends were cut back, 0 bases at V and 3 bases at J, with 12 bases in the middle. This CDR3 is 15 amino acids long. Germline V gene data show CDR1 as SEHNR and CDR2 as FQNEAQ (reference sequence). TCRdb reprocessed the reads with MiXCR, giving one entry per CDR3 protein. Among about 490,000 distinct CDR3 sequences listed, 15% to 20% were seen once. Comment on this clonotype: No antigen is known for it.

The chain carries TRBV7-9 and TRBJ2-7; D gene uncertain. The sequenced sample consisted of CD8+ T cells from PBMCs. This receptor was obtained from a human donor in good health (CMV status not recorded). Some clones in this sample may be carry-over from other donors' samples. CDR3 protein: CASSLAGSSLYEQYF. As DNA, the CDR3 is TGTGCCAGCAGCTTAGCGGGGTCTTCTCTCTACGAGCAGTACTTC.